The sequence of this TCR beta chain was determined in a study of T-cell memory formation after mild COVID-19. Study-level findings and limits: There was a balanced CD4/CD8 profile in clones contracting day 15 to 85, and later expanders leaned CD4+. Most CD4+ clones that shrank were in CM and EM, while CD8+ ones turned up in EMRA.

This clonotype was detected once. Its antigen is currently unknown. MiXCR was run by TCRdb on the 5' RACE reads, yielding one entry per CDR3 protein. Among about 120,000 distinct CDR3 sequences listed, approximately 15% were seen once. This CDR3 comprises 17 residues. V lost 0 bases to trimming and J lost 1 base; unmatched junction nucleotides: 5. The germline gives CDR1 SGHNT, CDR2 YYREEE (reference sequence). Sequenced: PBMCs or a T cell subset sorted from them (not recorded which). This clonotype originated in an adult woman who had mild COVID-19 (a few samples of this study predate the infection). Cell type and time point are not known. The rearrangement joins TRBV5-4 to TRBJ2-3, with 10 positions matching TRBD1. The CDR3 loop reads CASSLVAGTGGTDTQYF. The CDR3, as DNA: TGTGCCAGCAGCTTGGTTGCCGGGACAGGGGGCACAGATACGCAGTATTTT.